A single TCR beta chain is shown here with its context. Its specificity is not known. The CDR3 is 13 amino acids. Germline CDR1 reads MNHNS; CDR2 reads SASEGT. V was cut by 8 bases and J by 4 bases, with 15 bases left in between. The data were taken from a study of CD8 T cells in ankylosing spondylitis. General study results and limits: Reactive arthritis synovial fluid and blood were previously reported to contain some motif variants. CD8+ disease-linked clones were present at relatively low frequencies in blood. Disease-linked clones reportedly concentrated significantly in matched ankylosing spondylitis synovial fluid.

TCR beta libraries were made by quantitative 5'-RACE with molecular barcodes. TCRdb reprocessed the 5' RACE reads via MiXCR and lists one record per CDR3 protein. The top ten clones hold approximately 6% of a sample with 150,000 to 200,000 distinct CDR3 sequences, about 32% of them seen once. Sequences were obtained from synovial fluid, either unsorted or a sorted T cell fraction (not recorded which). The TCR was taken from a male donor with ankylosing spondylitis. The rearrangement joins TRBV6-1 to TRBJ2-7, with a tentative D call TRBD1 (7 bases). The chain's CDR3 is CASCGTAIYEQYF. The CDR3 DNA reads TGTGCCAGCTGCGGGACAGCCATTTACGAGCAGTACTTC.